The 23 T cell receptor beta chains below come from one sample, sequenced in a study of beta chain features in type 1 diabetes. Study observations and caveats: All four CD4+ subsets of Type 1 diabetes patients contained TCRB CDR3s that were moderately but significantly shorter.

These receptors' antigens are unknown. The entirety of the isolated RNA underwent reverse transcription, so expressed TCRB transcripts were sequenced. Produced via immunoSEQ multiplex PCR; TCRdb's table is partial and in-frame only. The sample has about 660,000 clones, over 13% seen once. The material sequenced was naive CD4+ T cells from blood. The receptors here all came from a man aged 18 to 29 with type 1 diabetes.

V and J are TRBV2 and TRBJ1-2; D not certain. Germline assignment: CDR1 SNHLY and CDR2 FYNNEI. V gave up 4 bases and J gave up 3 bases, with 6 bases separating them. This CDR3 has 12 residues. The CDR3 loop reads CASSVVDYGYTF. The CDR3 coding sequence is TGTGCCAGCAGTGTAGTGGACTATGGCTACACCTTC. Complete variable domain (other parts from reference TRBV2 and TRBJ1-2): EPEVTQTPSHQVTQMGQEVILRCVPISNHLYFYWYRQILGQKVEFLVSFYNNEISEKSEIFDDQFSVERPDGSNFTLKIRSTKLEDSAMYFCASSVVDYGYTFGSGTRLTVV.

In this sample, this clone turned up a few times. The CDR3 loop is CASSRRYEQYF. The CDR3 nucleotides are TGTGCCAGCAGTCGTCGGTACGAGCAGTACTTC. The chain carries TRBV28 and TRBJ2-7; D gene unclear. With 5 bases removed from V and 4 bases from J, the gap between germline ends came to 6 bases. This CDR3 region has 11 residues. The germline V gene has CDR1 MDHEN and CDR2 SYDVKM.

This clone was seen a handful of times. CDR3 in DNA: TGCAGCGTCGCTGCCGCTCTGTCAGGGTATGGCTACACCTTC. Its protein product is CSVAAALSGYGYTF. The chain couples TRBV29-1 to TRBJ1-2; a possible D gene is TRBD1 (5 bases). The ends were cut back, 6 bases at V and 5 bases at J, with 19 bases in the middle. Germline loops: CDR1 SQVTM, CDR2 ANQGSEA. The CDR3 contains 14 residues. Drawing the rest from reference TRBV29-1 and TRBJ1-2, the complete variable domain is SAVISQKPSRDICQRGTSLTIQCQVDSQVTMMFWYRQQPGQSLTLIATANQGSEATYESGFVIDKFPISRPNLTFSTLTVSNMSPEDSSIYLCSVAAALSGYGYTFGSGTRLTVV.

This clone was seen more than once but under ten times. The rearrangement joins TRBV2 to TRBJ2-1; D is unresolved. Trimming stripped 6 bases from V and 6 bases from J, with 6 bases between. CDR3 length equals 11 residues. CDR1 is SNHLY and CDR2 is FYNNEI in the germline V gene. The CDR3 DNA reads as TGTGCCAGCAGGGTCCTCAATGAGCAGTTCTTC. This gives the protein CASRVLNEQFF.

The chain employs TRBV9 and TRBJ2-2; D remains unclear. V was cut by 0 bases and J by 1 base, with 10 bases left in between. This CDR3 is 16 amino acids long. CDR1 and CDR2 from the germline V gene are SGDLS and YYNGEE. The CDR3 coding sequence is TGTGCCAGCAGCGTAGTGGCAGGATTGAACACCGGGGAGCTGTTTTTT. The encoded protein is CASSVVAGLNTGELFF. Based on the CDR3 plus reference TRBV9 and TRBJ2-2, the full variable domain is DSGVTQTPKHLITATGQRVTLRCSPRSGDLSVYWYQQSLDQGLQFLIQYYNGEERAKGNILERFSAQQFPDLHSELNLSSLELGDSALYFCASSVVAGLNTGELFFGEGSRLTVL.

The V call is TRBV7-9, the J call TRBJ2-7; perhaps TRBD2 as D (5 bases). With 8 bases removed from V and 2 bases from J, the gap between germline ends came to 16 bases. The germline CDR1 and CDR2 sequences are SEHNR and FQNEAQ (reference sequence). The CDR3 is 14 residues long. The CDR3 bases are TGTGCCAGCCACAAAGCGGCCCTACCCTACGAGCAGTACTTC. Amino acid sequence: CASHKAALPYEQYF.

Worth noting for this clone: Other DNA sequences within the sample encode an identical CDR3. CDR3 nucleotide sequence: TGTGCCAGCTCTCCTGGACAGGGAACAGATACGCAGTATTTT. Amino acid sequence: CASSPGQGTDTQYF. V usage is TRBV18 and J usage is TRBJ2-3; 8 positions match TRBD1. The junction had 5 bases not matched to a gene; V was cut back by 6 bases and J by 3 bases. CDR1 is KGHSH, CDR2 LQKENI, per germline. The CDR3 runs to 14 residues.

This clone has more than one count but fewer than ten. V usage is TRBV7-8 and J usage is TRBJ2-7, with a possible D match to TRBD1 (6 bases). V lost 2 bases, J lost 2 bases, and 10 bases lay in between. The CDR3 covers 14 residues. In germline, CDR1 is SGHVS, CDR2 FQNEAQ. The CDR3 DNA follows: TGTGCCAGCAGCTTAACCGGGGACACCTACGAGCAGTACTTC. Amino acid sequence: CASSLTGDTYEQYF.

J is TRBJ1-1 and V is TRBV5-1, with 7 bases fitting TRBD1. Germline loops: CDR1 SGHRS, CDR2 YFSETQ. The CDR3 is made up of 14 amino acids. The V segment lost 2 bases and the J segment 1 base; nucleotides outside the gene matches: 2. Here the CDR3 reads CASSFRTGNTEAFF. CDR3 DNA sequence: TGCGCCAGCAGCTTTCGGACAGGGAACACTGAAGCTTTCTTT. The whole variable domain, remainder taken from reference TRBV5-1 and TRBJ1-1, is KAGVTQTPRYLIKTRGQQVTLSCSPISGHRSVSWYQQTPGQGLQFLFEYFSETQRNKGNFPGRFSGRQFSNSRSEMNVSTLELGDSALYLCASSFRTGNTEAFFGQGTRLTVV.

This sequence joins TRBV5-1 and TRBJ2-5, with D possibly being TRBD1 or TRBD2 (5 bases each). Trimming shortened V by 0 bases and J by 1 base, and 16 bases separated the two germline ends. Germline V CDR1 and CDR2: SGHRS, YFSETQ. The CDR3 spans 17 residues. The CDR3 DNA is TGCGCCAGCAGCTTGGGAGGGGCCAGTTCTGCCCAAGAGACCCAGTACTTC. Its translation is CASSLGGASSAQETQYF.

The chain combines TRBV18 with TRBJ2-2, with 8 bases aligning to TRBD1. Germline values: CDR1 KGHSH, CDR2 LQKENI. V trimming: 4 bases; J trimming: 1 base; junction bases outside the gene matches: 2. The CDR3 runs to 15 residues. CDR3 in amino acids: CASSRGQGNTGELFF. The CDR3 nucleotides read TGTGCCAGCTCACGAGGACAGGGGAACACCGGGGAGCTGTTTTTT.

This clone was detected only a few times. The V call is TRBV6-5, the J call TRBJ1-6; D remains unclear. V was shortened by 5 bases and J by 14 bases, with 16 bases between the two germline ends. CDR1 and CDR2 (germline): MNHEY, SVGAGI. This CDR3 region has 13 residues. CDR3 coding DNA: TGTGCCAGCAGTGAAAGGGAGTCCTTATCCCTCCACTTT. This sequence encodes CASSERESLSLHF.

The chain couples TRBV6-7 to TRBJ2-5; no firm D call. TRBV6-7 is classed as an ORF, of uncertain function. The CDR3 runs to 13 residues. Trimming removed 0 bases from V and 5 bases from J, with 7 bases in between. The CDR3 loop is CASSYSGWETQYF. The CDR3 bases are TGTGCCAGCAGTTACTCGGGATGGGAGACCCAGTACTTC.

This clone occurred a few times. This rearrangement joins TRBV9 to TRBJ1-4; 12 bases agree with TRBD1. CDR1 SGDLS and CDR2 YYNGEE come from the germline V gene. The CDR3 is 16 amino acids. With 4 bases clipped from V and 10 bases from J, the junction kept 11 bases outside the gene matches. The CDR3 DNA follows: TGTGCCAGCAGCACCGGGACAGGGGGCGGATTAGGAAAACTGTTTTTT. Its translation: CASSTGTGGGLGKLFF.

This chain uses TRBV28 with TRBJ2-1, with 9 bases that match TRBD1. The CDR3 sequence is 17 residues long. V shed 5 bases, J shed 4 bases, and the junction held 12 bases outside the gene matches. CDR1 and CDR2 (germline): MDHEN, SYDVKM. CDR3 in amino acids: CASSRFQGTGPYNEQFF. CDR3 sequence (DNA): TGTGCCAGCAGTCGGTTCCAGGGGACAGGGCCTTACAATGAGCAGTTCTTC.

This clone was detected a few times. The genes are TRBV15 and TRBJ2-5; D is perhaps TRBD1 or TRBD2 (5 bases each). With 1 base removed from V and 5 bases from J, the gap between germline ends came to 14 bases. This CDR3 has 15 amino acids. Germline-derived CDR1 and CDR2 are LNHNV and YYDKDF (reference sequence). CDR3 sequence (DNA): TGTGCCACCAGCAGAGGACCGGACAAGCGGGAGACCCAGTACTTC. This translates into CATSRGPDKRETQYF.

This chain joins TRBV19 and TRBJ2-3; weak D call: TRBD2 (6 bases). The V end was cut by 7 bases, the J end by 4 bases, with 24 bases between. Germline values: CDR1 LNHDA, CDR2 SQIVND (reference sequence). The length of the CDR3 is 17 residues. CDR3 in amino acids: CASKARDAGSRADTQYF. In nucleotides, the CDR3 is TGTGCCAGTAAGGCCCGGGACGCGGGATCCAGGGCAGATACGCAGTATTTT.

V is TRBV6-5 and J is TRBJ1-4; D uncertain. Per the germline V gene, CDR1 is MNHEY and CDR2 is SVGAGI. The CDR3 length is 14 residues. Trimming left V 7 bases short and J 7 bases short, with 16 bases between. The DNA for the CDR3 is TGTGCCAGCACCCCCGACAAGCGTCGTGAAAAACTGTTTTTT. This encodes CASTPDKRREKLFF.

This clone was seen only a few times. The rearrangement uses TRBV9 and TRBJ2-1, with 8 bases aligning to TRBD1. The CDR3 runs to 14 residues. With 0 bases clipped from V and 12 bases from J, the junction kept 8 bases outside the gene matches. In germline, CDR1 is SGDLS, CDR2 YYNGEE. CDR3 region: CASSVAPEGQVQFF. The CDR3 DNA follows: TGTGCCAGCAGCGTAGCCCCCGAGGGACAGGTGCAGTTCTTC.

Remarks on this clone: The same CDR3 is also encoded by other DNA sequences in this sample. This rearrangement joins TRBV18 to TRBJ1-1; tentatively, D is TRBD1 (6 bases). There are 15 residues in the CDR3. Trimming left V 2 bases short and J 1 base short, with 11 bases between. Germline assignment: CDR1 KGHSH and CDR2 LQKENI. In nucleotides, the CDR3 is TGTGCCAGCTCACCAAGAACAGGGAAGAACACTGAAGCTTTCTTT. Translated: CASSPRTGKNTEAFF. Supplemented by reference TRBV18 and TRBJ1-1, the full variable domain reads NAGVMQNPRHLVRRRGQEARLRCSPMKGHSHVYWYRQLPEEGLKFMVYLQKENIIDESGMPKERFSAEFPKEGPSILRIQQVVRGDSAAYFCASSPRTGKNTEAFFGQGTRLTVV.

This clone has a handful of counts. This CDR3 is CASSQAVQYRETQYF. CDR3 sequence (DNA): TGTGCCAGCAGCCAAGCGGTACAGTACAGAGAGACCCAGTACTTC. This chain joins TRBV14 and TRBJ2-5; no firm D call. The CDR3 has 15 amino acids. Trimming took off 1 base at V and 4 bases at J, with 13 bases between the two ends. Germline assignment: CDR1 SGHDN and CDR2 FVKESK.

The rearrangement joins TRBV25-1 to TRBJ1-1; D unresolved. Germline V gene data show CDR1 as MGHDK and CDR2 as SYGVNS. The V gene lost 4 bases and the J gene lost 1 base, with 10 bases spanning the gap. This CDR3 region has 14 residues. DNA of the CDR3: TGTGCCAGCAGTGCGACAATTACGAACACTGAAGCTTTCTTT. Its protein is CASSATITNTEAFF. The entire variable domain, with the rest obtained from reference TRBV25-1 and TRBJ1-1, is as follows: EADIYQTPRYLVIGTGKKITLECSQTMGHDKMYWYQQDPGMELHLIHYSYGVNSTEKGDLSSESTVSRIRTEHFPLTLESARPSHTSQYLCASSATITNTEAFFGQGTRLTVV.

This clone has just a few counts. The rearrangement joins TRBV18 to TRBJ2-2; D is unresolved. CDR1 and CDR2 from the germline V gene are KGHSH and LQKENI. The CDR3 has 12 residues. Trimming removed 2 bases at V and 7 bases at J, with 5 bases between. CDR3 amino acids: CASSPGHGELFF. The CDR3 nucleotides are TGTGCCAGCTCACCAGGTCACGGGGAGCTGTTTTTT.